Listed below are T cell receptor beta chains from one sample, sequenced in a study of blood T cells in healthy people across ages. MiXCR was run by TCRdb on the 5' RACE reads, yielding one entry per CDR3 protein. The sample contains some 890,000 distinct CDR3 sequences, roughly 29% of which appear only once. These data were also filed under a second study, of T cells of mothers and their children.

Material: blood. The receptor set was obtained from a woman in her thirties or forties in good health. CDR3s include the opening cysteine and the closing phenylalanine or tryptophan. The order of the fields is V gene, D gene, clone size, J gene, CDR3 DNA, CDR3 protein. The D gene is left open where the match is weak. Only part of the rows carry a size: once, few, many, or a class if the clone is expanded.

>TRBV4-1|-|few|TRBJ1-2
TGCGCCAGCAGCCAATTGTGGGGGACTGATGCCAACTATGGCTACACCTTC
CASSQLWGTDANYGYTF
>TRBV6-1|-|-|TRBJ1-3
TGTGCCAGCAGTGAAGAGAGGGGGGGCGGCTCTGGAAACACCATATATTTT
CASSEERGGGSGNTIYF
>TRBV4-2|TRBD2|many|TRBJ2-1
TGTGCCAGCAGCCAAGATCTGGCGGGGGGGCGGAATGAGCAGTTCTTC
CASSQDLAGGRNEQFF
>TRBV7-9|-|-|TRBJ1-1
TGTGCCAGCAGCCCCAGGGTGGGGGGCACTGAAGCTTTCTTT
CASSPRVGGTEAFF
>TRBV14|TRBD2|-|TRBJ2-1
TGTGCCAGCAGCGCTGGGGGGGTCTCCTACAATGAGCAGTTCTTC
CASSAGGVSYNEQFF
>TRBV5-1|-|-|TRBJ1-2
TGCGCCAGCAGCTTGTCTACCACTAAACCGCCTGGCTACACCTTC
CASSLSTTKPPGYTF
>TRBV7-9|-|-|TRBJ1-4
TGTGCCAGCAGCTTGGACGGACCTAATGAAAAACTGTTTTTT
CASSLDGPNEKLFF
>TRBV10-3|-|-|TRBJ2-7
TGTGCCATCAGAGCGGAGGGGGGCCTCGGCGAGCAGTACTTC
CAIRAEGGLGEQYF
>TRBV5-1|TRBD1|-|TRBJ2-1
TGCGCCAGCAGCTGGATATTCCCGGGACAGGGGATTCCCTTCTCCTACAATGAGCAGTTCTTC
CASSWIFPGQGIPFSYNEQFF
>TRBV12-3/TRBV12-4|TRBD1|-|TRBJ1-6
TGTGCCAGCAGCCTATGGGCCCGACAGGGAATACCCCTCCACTTT
CASSLWARQGIPLHF
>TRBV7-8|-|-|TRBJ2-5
TGTGCCAGCAGCTTAGCGCTCAACGAAGAGGTGGGAGAGCAGTACTTC
CASSLALNEEVGEQYF
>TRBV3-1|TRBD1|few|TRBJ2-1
TGTGCCAGCAGTCCGGGGACAGGGGGCAGGTTCTTC
CASSPGTGGRFF
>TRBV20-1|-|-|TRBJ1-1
TGCAGTGCTAGAACGGGCAGCATGAACACTGAAGCTTTCTTT
CSARTGSMNTEAFF
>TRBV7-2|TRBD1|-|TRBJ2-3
TGTGCCAGCAGCTTATTTTGGGACAGGCTCATGGGAGATACGCAGTATTTT
CASSLFWDRLMGDTQYF
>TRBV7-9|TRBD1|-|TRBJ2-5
TGTGCCAGCAGCTCCACGCTGGGACAGCAAGAGACCCAGTACTTC
CASSSTLGQQETQYF
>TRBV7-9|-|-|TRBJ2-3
TGTGCCAGCAGCTTAGCGCCCCAACGCACAGATACGCAGTATTTT
CASSLAPQRTDTQYF
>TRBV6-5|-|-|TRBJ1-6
TGTGCCAGCAGTTACTCGGGTCAGGTCGGCGATTCACCCCTCCACTTT
CASSYSGQVGDSPLHF
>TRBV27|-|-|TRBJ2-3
TGTGCCAGCAGTTTCGGACTACAGGGCTCTAGCACAGATACGCAGTATTTT
CASSFGLQGSSTDTQYF
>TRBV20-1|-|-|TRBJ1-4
TGCAGCTTTCTCTTCAGGGAAGGGAGTGAAAAACTGTTTTTT
CSFLFREGSEKLFF
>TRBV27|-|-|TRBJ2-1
TGTGCCAGCAGGGCCACCCCCCACAATGAGCAGTTCTTC
CASRATPHNEQFF
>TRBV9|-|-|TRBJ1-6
TGTGCCAGCAGCGTTAGAAGCTCCTATAATTCACCCCTCCACTTT
CASSVRSSYNSPLHF
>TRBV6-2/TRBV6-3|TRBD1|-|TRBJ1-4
TGTGCCAGCAGTTCGACCGGGACAGGGACCGAAAAACTGTTTTTT
CASSSTGTGTEKLFF
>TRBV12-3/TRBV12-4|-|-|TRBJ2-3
TGTGCCACCGCCAGCTTAGCGGAGGGGACAGATACGCAGTATTTT
CATASLAEGTDTQYF
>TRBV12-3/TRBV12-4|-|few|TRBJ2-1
TGTGCCAGCAGTCCAGACCGCTATGAGCAGTTCTTC
CASSPDRYEQFF
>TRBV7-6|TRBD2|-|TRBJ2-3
TGCGCCAGCAGCTTAGCGGGGGGCACAGATACGCGGTATTTT
CASSLAGGTDTRYF
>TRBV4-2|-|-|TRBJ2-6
TGTGCCAGCAGCCAAGATAGCGGCCCTGGGGCCAACGTCCTGACTTTC
CASSQDSGPGANVLTF
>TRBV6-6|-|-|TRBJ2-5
TGTGCCAGCAGTTCGGACGGATACGGGCAGTACTTC
CASSSDGYGQYF